Listed below are T cell receptor beta chains from one sample, sequenced in a study of HIV-infected patients and healthy controls. TCRdb re-analysed the 5' RACE reads in MiXCR, keeping a single row per CDR3 protein. The repertoire has 13,000 to 15,000 distinct CDR3 sequences, around 10% of them found once; the top ten carry around 7%. The sequenced sample was blood. Receptors originate from an adult in good health. Both conserved end residues are part of each CDR3. A D gene is named only where the DNA matches it firmly. Rows may omit the clone size; those that give it use once, few, many or a size class.

clone size	J gene	V gene	D gene	CDR3 protein	CDR3 DNA
many	TRBJ2-7	TRBV7-8	-	CASSLEAGLTYEQYF	TGTGCCAGCAGCTTAGAGGCGGGATTGACCTACGAGCAGTACTTC
many	TRBJ2-3	TRBV6-4	-	CASSEFGDADTQYF	TGTGCCAGCAGTGAATTTGGGGACGCAGATACGCAGTATTTT
-	TRBJ2-1	TRBV3-1	TRBD2	CASSQDPLAGPYNEQFF	TGTGCCAGCAGCCAAGATCCTCTAGCGGGGCCCTACAATGAGCAGTTCTTC
many	TRBJ2-1	TRBV9	-	CASSGGGGDEQFF	TGTGCCAGCAGCGGAGGGGGCGGGGATGAGCAGTTCTTC
many	TRBJ1-6	TRBV20-1	TRBD1	CSANAGTDASPLHF	TGCAGTGCTAACGCCGGGACAGACGCGTCACCCCTCCACTTT
many	TRBJ1-5	TRBV10-3	-	CAISEGTSGQPQHF	TGTGCCATCAGTGAAGGGACATCGGGTCAGCCCCAGCATTTT
many	TRBJ1-5	TRBV28	TRBD1	CASSSRQGGNQPQHF	TGTGCCAGCAGTTCCAGACAGGGTGGCAATCAGCCCCAGCATTTT
many	TRBJ2-1	TRBV29-1	-	CSDVRDFMYNEQFF	TGCAGCGATGTCCGGGACTTCATGTACAATGAGCAGTTCTTC
many	TRBJ1-1	TRBV14	TRBD1	CASSRKALAGQVWGNTEAFF	TGTGCCAGCAGCCGCAAAGCCTTAGCCGGACAGGTCTGGGGGAACACTGAAGCTTTCTTT
many	TRBJ2-3	TRBV6-2/TRBV6-3	-	CASSVGWQDTQYF	TGTGCCAGCAGCGTCGGGTGGCAAGATACGCAGTATTTT
many	TRBJ1-5	TRBV28	TRBD1	CASSLYSGGGNQPQHF	TGTGCCAGCAGTTTATACTCAGGGGGCGGCAATCAGCCCCAGCATTTT
many	TRBJ1-1	TRBV7-9	-	CASRGGRANTEAFF	TGTGCCAGCAGAGGAGGACGGGCGAACACTGAAGCTTTCTTT
many	TRBJ2-1	TRBV7-2	TRBD2	CASSLRPYTLADNEQFF	TGTGCCAGCAGCCTAAGGCCCTATACACTAGCGGACAATGAGCAGTTCTTC
many	TRBJ1-6	TRBV20-1	TRBD1	CSAGDSGTTYNSPLHF	TGCAGTGCGGGGGACAGCGGAACAACCTATAATTCACCCCTCCACTTT
medium-sized	TRBJ2-5	TRBV4-2	-	CASSRNQQETQYF	TGTGCCAGCAGCCGAAACCAGCAAGAGACCCAGTACTTC
medium-sized	TRBJ2-7	TRBV27	TRBD1	CASSPGQGYEQYF	TGTGCCAGCAGTCCAGGACAGGGTTACGAGCAGTACTTC
-	TRBJ1-4	TRBV4-3	-	CASSQDFRQLFF	TGCGCCAGCAGCCAAGATTTCCGCCAACTGTTTTTT
many	TRBJ1-2	TRBV14	-	CASSPGSYGYTF	TGTGCCAGCAGCCCGGGGAGCTATGGCTACACCTTC
-	TRBJ2-6	TRBV19	-	CASSRAAESGANVLTF	TGTGCCAGTAGTAGGGCCGCGGAGTCTGGGGCCAACGTCCTGACTTTC
medium-sized	TRBJ2-3	TRBV5-6	-	CASTPGFGATDTQYF	TGTGCCAGCACCCCGGGCTTTGGGGCCACAGATACGCAGTATTTT
medium-sized	TRBJ2-1	TRBV10-3	-	CAISTPNEQFF	TGTGCCATCAGTACACCGAATGAGCAGTTCTTC
few	TRBJ2-4	TRBV11-2	TRBD2	CASSSRLAGEKGAKNIQYF	TGTGCCAGCAGCTCAAGACTAGCGGGAGAAAAGGGGGCCAAAAACATTCAGTACTTC
medium-sized	TRBJ2-3	TRBV29-1	-	CSVEVTSTDTQYF	TGCAGCGTTGAAGTGACTAGCACAGATACGCAGTATTTT
medium-sized	TRBJ2-5	TRBV15	TRBD1	CATSREPTGGLETQYF	TGTGCCACCAGCAGAGAACCGACAGGGGGCCTTGAGACCCAGTACTTC
-	TRBJ2-5	TRBV4-1	-	CASRETGRETQYF	TGCGCCAGCAGGGAAACAGGGCGCGAGACCCAGTACTTC
medium-sized	TRBJ2-1	TRBV20-1	TRBD2	CSALAGVVRNEQFF	TGCAGTGCCCTAGCGGGAGTAGTACGTAATGAGCAGTTCTTC
many	TRBJ2-7	TRBV27	TRBD1	CASSSDRGSYEQYF	TGTGCCAGCAGCTCGGACAGGGGCTCCTACGAGCAGTACTTC
few	TRBJ1-1	TRBV20-1	TRBD1	CSARGGQAKNTEAFF	TGCAGTGCTAGAGGAGGACAGGCAAAGAACACTGAAGCTTTCTTT
many	TRBJ2-3	TRBV20-1	TRBD1	CSARDPGQGGDTQYF	TGCAGTGCTAGAGATCCCGGACAGGGCGGAGATACGCAGTATTTT
many	TRBJ2-1	TRBV18	-	CASSPKSGNNEQFF	TGTGCCAGCTCACCAAAGTCAGGCAACAATGAGCAGTTCTTC
few	TRBJ1-6	TRBV14	-	CASSLPGTYNSPLHF	TGTGCCAGCAGCCTCCCCGGGACCTATAATTCACCCCTCCACTTT
medium-sized	TRBJ2-1	TRBV20-1	TRBD1	CSAIGDRDYNEQFF	TGCAGTGCTATCGGGGACAGGGACTACAATGAGCAGTTCTTC
many	TRBJ1-2	TRBV28	TRBD1	CASSSPTGQKDGYTF	TGTGCCAGCAGTTCCCCGACAGGGCAGAAAGACGGCTACACCTTC
many	TRBJ2-3	TRBV6-5	TRBD2	CASRQLAGFPTQYF	TGTGCCAGCAGACAACTAGCGGGGTTCCCTACGCAGTATTTT
medium-sized	TRBJ1-4	TRBV12-3/TRBV12-4	-	CASRDIDRAKLFF	TGTGCCAGCAGGGATATCGACAGAGCAAAACTGTTTTTT
medium-sized	TRBJ1-1	TRBV20-1	-	CSATIPGQYTEAFF	TGCAGTGCTACGATACCTGGACAGTACACTGAAGCTTTCTTT
medium-sized	TRBJ2-7	TRBV6-1	-	CASSLSRDVHEQYF	TGTGCCAGCAGTTTATCCCGGGACGTTCACGAGCAGTACTTC
many	TRBJ1-1	TRBV6-6	-	CASSQGSKNTEAFF	TGTGCCAGCAGCCAGGGCAGCAAGAACACTGAAGCTTTCTTT
medium-sized	TRBJ2-2	TRBV3-1	-	CASSTTFRPNTGELFF	TGTGCCAGCAGCACCACGTTCAGACCGAACACCGGGGAGCTGTTTTTT
many	TRBJ2-3	TRBV27	-	CASSYGPLTDTQYF	TGTGCCAGCAGTTATGGCCCTCTCACAGATACGCAGTATTTT
medium-sized	TRBJ1-5	TRBV20-1	-	CSASVSYSNQPQHF	TGCAGTGCTAGTGTCAGTTATAGCAATCAGCCCCAGCATTTT
many	TRBJ1-6	TRBV14	-	CASSQDRPGRWNSPLHF	TGTGCCAGCAGCCAAGATCGTCCGGGAAGGTGGAATTCACCCCTCCACTTT
many	TRBJ2-2	TRBV2	TRBD2	CASRFPLAGVETGELFF	TGTGCCAGCAGATTTCCTCTAGCGGGAGTCGAAACCGGGGAGCTGTTTTTT
-	TRBJ2-7	TRBV30	TRBD1	CAWSVLTGDEQYF	TGTGCCTGGAGTGTACTCACAGGGGACGAGCAGTACTTC
medium-sized	TRBJ1-1	TRBV29-1	-	CSVAGRMNTEAFF	TGCAGCGTTGCAGGCCGCATGAACACTGAAGCTTTCTTT
medium-sized	TRBJ2-3	TRBV28	TRBD2	CATTSGALLGYTQYF	TGTGCCACCACTAGCGGGGCGCTCCTCGGTTATACGCAGTATTTT
-	TRBJ2-5	TRBV20-1	-	CSAMETQYF	TGCAGTGCTATGGAGACCCAGTACTTC
many	TRBJ1-4	TRBV11-2	-	CASSLVGGAANEKLFF	TGTGCCAGCAGCTTAGTTGGCGGGGCGGCCAATGAAAAACTGTTTTTT
-	TRBJ2-7	TRBV6-5	TRBD1	CASSQKLPGQTTYEQYF	TGTGCCAGCAGCCAAAAGCTCCCGGGACAGACCACCTACGAGCAGTACTTC
medium-sized	TRBJ1-5	TRBV28	-	CASSLLYEQPQHF	TGTGCCAGCAGTTTATTATACGAGCAGCCCCAGCATTTT
medium-sized	TRBJ1-5	TRBV6-2/TRBV6-3	TRBD1	CASTKGQEHQPQHF	TGTGCCAGCACAAAGGGACAGGAGCATCAGCCCCAGCATTTT
medium-sized	TRBJ2-1	TRBV7-9	-	CASSFGGPSSYNEQFF	TGTGCCAGCAGCTTCGGCGGGCCGAGCTCCTACAATGAGCAGTTCTTC
-	TRBJ2-3	TRBV7-2	TRBD2	CASSPGLVTDTQYF	TGTGCCAGCAGCCCGGGACTAGTCACAGATACGCAGTATTTT
many	TRBJ2-7	TRBV7-8	-	CASSTRRDGPYEQYF	TGTGCCAGCAGCACACGAAGGGACGGACCCTACGAGCAGTACTTC
medium-sized	TRBJ2-2	TRBV7-9	-	CASNTGIAGELFF	TGTGCCAGCAACACAGGGATCGCCGGGGAGCTGTTTTTT
few	TRBJ2-5	TRBV4-1	-	CASSQGGLETQYF	TGCGCCAGCAGCCAAGGGGGGCTTGAGACCCAGTACTTC
medium-sized	TRBJ1-1	TRBV11-3	-	CASSQRGTEAFF	TGTGCCAGCAGCCAGCGCGGGACTGAAGCTTTCTTT
many	TRBJ2-1	TRBV29-1	-	CSVDRNGRIGGVNEQFF	TGCAGCGTTGATCGCAACGGTCGGATAGGCGGGGTCAATGAGCAGTTCTTC